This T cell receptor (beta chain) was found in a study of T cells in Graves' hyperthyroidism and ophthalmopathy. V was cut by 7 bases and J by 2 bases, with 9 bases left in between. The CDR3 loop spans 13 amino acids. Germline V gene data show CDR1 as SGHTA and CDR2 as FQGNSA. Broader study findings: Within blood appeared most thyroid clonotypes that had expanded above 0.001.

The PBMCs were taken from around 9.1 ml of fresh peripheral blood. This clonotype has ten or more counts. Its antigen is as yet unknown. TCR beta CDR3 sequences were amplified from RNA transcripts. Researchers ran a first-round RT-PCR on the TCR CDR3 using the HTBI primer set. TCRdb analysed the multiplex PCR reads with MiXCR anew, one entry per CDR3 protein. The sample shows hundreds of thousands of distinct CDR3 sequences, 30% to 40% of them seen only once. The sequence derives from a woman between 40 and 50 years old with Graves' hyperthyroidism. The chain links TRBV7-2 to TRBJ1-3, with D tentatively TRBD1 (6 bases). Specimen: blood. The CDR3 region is CASKQGAGNTIYF. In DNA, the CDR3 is TGTGCCAGCAAACAGGGAGCTGGAAACACCATATATTTT.